These 24 T cell receptor beta chains came from one sample sequenced in a study of cytomegalovirus exposure and HLA in healthy donors. The PCR ran on 60 Vbeta and 13 Jbeta primers. Here immunoSEQ multiplex PCR was the method, and the copy in TCRdb shows in-frame clones only, minus some. Of 100,000 to 150,000 clones in the sample, about two thirds were seen once. Sample: PBMCs. The receptors stem from a young man in good health and CMV-seronegative.

V and J are TRBV5-4 and TRBJ1-2; no reliable D call. Germline lookup yields CDR1 SGHNT and CDR2 YYREEE (reference sequence). CDR3 length equals 14 residues. Between the trimmed V and J ends, which lost 1 base and 7 bases, there was a span of 14 bases. CDR3 DNA sequence: TGTGCCAGCAGCTTGAGTTCGGGGATGTCTGGCTACACCTTC. It is translated as CASSLSSGMSGYTF. The full variable domain, in which reference TRBV5-4 and TRBJ1-2 provide the parts outside the CDR3, is ETGVTQSPTHLIKTRGQQVTLRCSSQSGHNTVSWYQQALGQGPQFIFQYYREEENGRGNFPPRFSGLQFPNYSSELNVNALELDDSALYLCASSLSSGMSGYTFGSGTRLTVV.

This clone showed up just a few times. The chain couples TRBV29-1 to TRBJ2-7; weak D call: TRBD1 (5 bases). The CDR3 sequence is 13 residues long. Looked up from germline, CDR1 is SQVTM and CDR2 is ANQGSEA. The V and J ends lost 7 bases and 0 bases respectively, with 13 bases between them. Here the CDR3 reads CSGLQGHSYEQYF. Here the CDR3 DNA reads TGCAGCGGTCTGCAGGGCCACTCCTACGAGCAGTACTTC.

V is TRBV4-2 and J is TRBJ1-1; possible D gene TRBD1, 5 bases. Trimming left V 4 bases short and J 11 bases short, with 20 bases between. In germline, CDR1 is LGHNA, CDR2 YNFKEQ. This CDR3 is built from 14 residues. CDR3 sequence: CASSLDRAGPEAFF. The CDR3 DNA is TGTGCCAGCAGCCTCGACAGAGCTGGGCCGGAGGCTTTCTTT.

The count of this clone is one. Written as DNA, the CDR3 is TGTGCCAGCAGCTCGCAACTAGACCAAGAGACCCAGTACTTC. Translating it yields CASSSQLDQETQYF. The chain employs TRBV28 and TRBJ2-5; D is perhaps TRBD2 (5 bases). Trimming took off 6 bases at V and 0 bases at J, with 11 bases between the two ends. CDR3 length equals 14 residues. Germline V CDR1 and CDR2: MDHEN, SYDVKM.

This clone has more than one count but fewer than ten. This chain uses TRBV7-2 with TRBJ2-7; tentatively, D is TRBD1 (6 bases). The CDR3 sequence is 14 residues long. V lost 3 bases to trimming and J lost 3 bases, with 12 bases between them. The germline gives CDR1 SGHTA, CDR2 FQGNSA. Written as DNA, the CDR3 is TGTGCCAGCAGCTTCAGGACAGCTAACTACGAGCAGTACTTC. Translating it yields CASSFRTANYEQYF.

The genes are TRBV2 and TRBJ1-2; a possible D gene is TRBD1 (5 bases). Looked up from germline, CDR1 is SNHLY and CDR2 is FYNNEI. CDR3 length equals 15 residues. V lost 6 bases, J lost 0 bases, and 14 bases lay in between. The CDR3, as DNA: TGTGCCAGCAGGCTTGACAGAGACGCTAACTATGGCTACACCTTC. Residues: CASRLDRDANYGYTF.

The chain has TRBV2 and TRBJ1-3; a weak D match, TRBD1 (5 bases). Germline V gene lookup returns CDR1 SNHLY and CDR2 FYNNEI. CDR3 size: 13 residues. V lost 5 bases and J 4 bases, leaving 9 bases between the germline ends. CDR3 sequence reads: CASSPGGGNTIYF. CDR3 DNA sequence: TGTGCCAGCAGTCCGGGGGGAGGAAACACCATATATTTT.

This chain connects TRBV6-1 to TRBJ2-7, with D possibly TRBD2 on 5 matching bases. The CDR3 covers 14 residues. Deletions cut 1 base from V and 0 bases from J, with 7 bases between. Germline V gene lookup returns CDR1 MNHNS and CDR2 SASEGT. CDR3 in amino acids: CASSEVGSSYEQYF. In DNA, the CDR3 is TGTGCCAGCAGTGAAGTGGGGAGCTCCTACGAGCAGTACTTC.

The DNA of the CDR3 is TGCGCCAGCAAATTCCAGATTACAGATACGCAGTATTTT. Translating gives CASKFQITDTQYF. The chain has TRBV5-1 and TRBJ2-3; no firm D call. The germline V gene has CDR1 SGHRS and CDR2 YFSETQ. V shed 6 bases and J shed 3 bases, with 11 bases lying between them. The CDR3 has 13 amino acids.

V and J are TRBV11-3 and TRBJ2-2; D gene ambiguous. The CDR3 runs 14 residues. Germline V gene sequence: CDR1 SGHNT, CDR2 YENEEA. The V end was cut by 1 base, the J end by 3 bases, with 6 bases between. The CDR3 protein is CASSLVSDTGELFF. The CDR3 coding sequence is TGTGCCAGCAGCTTAGTTTCGGACACCGGGGAGCTGTTTTTT. Full variable domain (rest looked up from reference TRBV11-3 and TRBJ2-2): EAGVVQSPRYKIIEKKQPVAFWCNPISGHNTLYWYLQNLGQGPELLIRYENEEAVDDSQLPKDRFSAERLKGVDSTLKIQPAELGDSAVYLCASSLVSDTGELFFGEGSRLTVL.

This clone showed up just a few times. V gene TRBV6-5 combines with J gene TRBJ1-1; 11 bases are a match to TRBD1. The CDR3 is made up of 14 amino acids. The V and J ends lost 5 bases and 12 bases, in that order; junction bases with no gene match: 11. Germline V CDR1 and CDR2: MNHEY, SVGAGI. This chain's CDR3 is CASSPVDRGRRTFF. CDR3 coding DNA: TGTGCCAGCAGTCCTGTGGACAGGGGGCGCCGAACTTTCTTT.

The chain uses TRBV5-4 and TRBJ1-4, with 9 bases aligning to TRBD1. CDR1 and CDR2 (germline): SGHNT, YYREEE (reference sequence). The V and J ends lost 4 bases and 8 bases, in that order; junction bases with no gene match: 9. This CDR3 comprises 15 residues. The CDR3: CASSAKQGAGEKLFF. The DNA for the CDR3 is TGTGCCAGCAGCGCCAAACAGGGGGCAGGAGAAAAACTGTTTTTT.

This chain joins TRBV25-1 and TRBJ1-2; maybe TRBD1 (5 bases). The CDR3 runs 12 residues. From germline, CDR1 is MGHDK and CDR2 SYGVNS. V shed 10 bases and J shed 2 bases, with 11 bases lying between them. The CDR3 DNA is TGTGCCACCTTCGGGGGAAACTATGGCTACACCTTC. Translating gives CATFGGNYGYTF.

The V gene is TRBV4-1, the J gene TRBJ2-5; D is possibly TRBD1 (5 bases). Germline assignment: CDR1 MGHRA and CDR2 YSYEKL. CDR3 length: 15 residues. Trimming removed 4 bases from V and 1 base from J, with 13 bases in between. The CDR3 DNA reads as TGCGCCAGCAGCCGCTTCACAGGTATCCAAGAGACCCAGTACTTC. Translating gives CASSRFTGIQETQYF.

This clone has a handful of counts. The chain joins TRBV10-1 to TRBJ1-1; 7 bases are a match to TRBD1. After removal of 9 bases from V and 1 base from J, the junction contained 5 bases not matched to a gene. The CDR3 is made up of 13 amino acids. CDR1 is WNHNN, CDR2 SYGVQD, per germline (reference sequence). The CDR3 region is CASRQGPNTEAFF. The DNA of the CDR3 is TGCGCCAGTCGACAGGGACCGAACACTGAAGCTTTCTTT.

This chain connects TRBV28 to TRBJ2-7; TRBD1 is a possible D gene (6 bases). Looked up from germline, CDR1 is MDHEN and CDR2 is SYDVKM. This CDR3 is built from 17 residues. With 2 bases removed from V and 2 bases from J, the gap between germline ends came to 19 bases. Here the CDR3 DNA reads TGTGCCAGCAGTTTAGGGGGCCGGGGCCTGACCACCTACGAGCAGTACTTC. Translating it yields CASSLGGRGLTTYEQYF.

The chain employs TRBV7-8 and TRBJ1-2; D is unclear. V lost 5 bases, J lost 5 bases, and 18 bases lay in between. The CDR3 has 15 residues. Germline V gives CDR1 SGHVS, CDR2 FQNEAQ. The chain's CDR3 is CASSQRRMQEYGYTF. The CDR3, as DNA: TGTGCCAGCAGCCAAAGAAGAATGCAGGAATATGGCTACACCTTC. Drawing the rest from reference TRBV7-8 and TRBJ1-2, the complete variable domain is GAGVSQSPRYKVAKRGQDVALRCDPISGHVSLFWYQQALGQGPEFLTYFQNEAQLDKSGLPSDRFFAERPEGSVSTLKIQRTQQEDSAVYLCASSQRRMQEYGYTFGSGTRLTVV.

This clone has only a few counts. The chain employs TRBV18 and TRBJ1-5, with 9 positions matching TRBD1. V lost 3 bases to trimming and J lost 4 bases; unmatched junction nucleotides: 1. Germline CDR1 reads KGHSH; CDR2 reads LQKENI. The CDR3 consists of 14 residues. In DNA, the CDR3 is TGTGCCAGCTCACCGGGACAGGGTAATCAGCCCCAGCATTTT. Translated: CASSPGQGNQPQHF.

There are a few counts of this clone. The chain couples TRBV5-4 to TRBJ1-4; TRBD1 is a possible D gene (6 bases). CDR1 and CDR2 (germline): SGHNT, YYREEE (reference sequence). CDR3 length: 14 residues. Trimming shortened V by 3 bases and J by 5 bases, and 11 bases separated the two germline ends. CDR3: CASSSDSLNEKLFF. In nucleotides, the CDR3 is TGTGCCAGCAGCTCGGACAGCTTAAATGAAAAACTGTTTTTT. The full variable domain, completed using reference TRBV5-4 and TRBJ1-4, is ETGVTQSPTHLIKTRGQQVTLRCSSQSGHNTVSWYQQALGQGPQFIFQYYREEENGRGNFPPRFSGLQFPNYSSELNVNALELDDSALYLCASSSDSLNEKLFFGSGTQLSVL.

This clone was counted a single time. V and J are TRBV5-1 and TRBJ2-4; the match to TRBD2 covers 14 bases. CDR3 length equals 18 residues. The trim removed 4 bases at V and 5 bases at J, leaving 11 bases unmatched. The germline gives CDR1 SGHRS, CDR2 YFSETQ. CDR3 region: CASSEGTSGSRYQNIQYF. DNA of the CDR3: TGCGCCAGCAGCGAAGGGACTAGCGGGAGTCGATATCAAAACATTCAGTACTTC.

About this clone: Different DNA sequences within this sample yield the same CDR3. The J gene is TRBJ1-2, the V gene TRBV6-4; 7 positions match TRBD1. With 5 bases clipped from V and 2 bases from J, the junction kept 2 bases outside the gene matches. Germline CDR1 is MRHNA and CDR2 is SNTAGT. CDR3 size: 13 residues. The DNA of the CDR3 is TGTGCCAGCAGTCCACAGGGGAACTATGGCTACACCTTC. Amino acids: CASSPQGNYGYTF.

V usage is TRBV12-2 and J usage is TRBJ2-1; the table's D call, TRBD2, was not checked against the DNA. TRBV12-2 is a documented pseudogene. The CDR3 contains 18 residues. CDR3 region: CASRLVGLAATINNEQFF. CDR3 nucleotides: TGTGCAAGTCGCTTAGTTGGCCTAGCGGCAACCATTAACAATGAGCAGTTCTTC.

This clone came up a few times. The J gene is TRBJ1-2, the V gene TRBV10-2; 9 bases line up with TRBD1. CDR1 and CDR2 from the germline V gene are WSHSY and SAAADI. This CDR3 region has 17 residues. V was pared by 3 bases and J by 2 bases, with 10 bases of the junction left unmatched. The CDR3: CASSDSIWGTGNYGYTF. The CDR3 coding sequence is TGCGCCAGCAGTGACTCTATATGGGGGACAGGGAACTATGGCTACACCTTC.

The V and J genes are TRBV5-1 and TRBJ2-3; 7 bases match TRBD2. Germline lookup yields CDR1 SGHRS and CDR2 YFSETQ. CDR3 length: 16 amino acids. J lost 6 bases, V lost 4 bases, and 14 bases had no gene match. The CDR3 DNA follows: TGCGCCAGCAGCCCTGGGTGGGGAGCGGGGTTGGATACGCAGTATTTT. Its protein is CASSPGWGAGLDTQYF.